These 29 T cell receptor beta chains were all obtained from the same sample, sequenced in a study of shared clonotypes between healthy human individuals. Some clones are missing from TCRdb's copy, which holds only in-frame ones; the method was immunoSEQ multiplex PCR. The table has 2 million to 2.5 million clones, approximately 96% seen once. Sample: naive CD4+ T cells sorted from blood. As to subset: CD45RA+ positively selected. The receptors were sampled from a man aged 18 to 29 in good health.

Only a few counts were recorded for this clone. The junction does not match germline at one end; this may be a read error. Different DNA sequences within this sample yield the same CDR3. The chain uses TRBV29-1 and TRBJ1-2; 7 bases are a match to TRBD1. Looked up from germline, CDR1 is SQVTM and CDR2 is ANQGSEA. CDR3 length: 11 amino acids. The CDR3 loop is CSATGNYGYTF. CDR3 nucleotides: TGTTCAGCGACAGGGAACTATGGCTACACCTTC.

The CDR3 protein is CACNRDRDVYTF. The CDR3 bases are TGTGCCTGTAATCGGGACAGGGATGTCTACACCTTC. The chain links TRBV30 to TRBJ1-2; TRBD1 agrees at 9 bases. Unmatched junction bases numbered 9, after V lost 6 bases and J lost 10 bases. Germline loops: CDR1 GTSNPN, CDR2 SVGIG (reference sequence). The CDR3 has 12 residues.

This chain connects TRBV9 to TRBJ1-6; 9 bases line up with TRBD1. The CDR3 runs to 16 residues. Germline trimming cut 4 bases from V and 16 bases from J; bases unmatched to any gene: 18. Germline values: CDR1 SGDLS, CDR2 YYNGEE. CDR3 amino acids: CASSLRAGTGRVSLHF. DNA of the CDR3: TGTGCCAGCAGCCTGAGGGCCGGGACAGGGAGGGTCTCTCTCCACTTT.

The chain couples TRBV30 to TRBJ1-1; 9 bases match TRBD1. V shed 7 bases and J 1 base; nucleotides not matched to a gene: 4. CDR1 is GTSNPN and CDR2 is SVGIG in the germline V gene (reference sequence). The CDR3 runs 13 residues. The CDR3 loop is CAYSGQGNTEAFF. The CDR3 bases are TGTGCCTACTCGGGACAGGGGAACACTGAAGCTTTCTTT. Full variable domain (missing parts from reference TRBV30 and TRBJ1-1): SQTIHQWPATLVQPVGSPLSLECTVEGTSNPNLYWYRQAAGRGLQLLFYSVGIGQISSEVPQNLSASRPQDRQFILSSKKLLLSDSGFYLCAYSGQGNTEAFFGQGTRLTVV.

V gene TRBV5-1 combines with J gene TRBJ2-2; 7 nucleotides match TRBD1. Germline V gene lookup returns CDR1 SGHRS and CDR2 YFSETQ. The CDR3 has 17 residues. V lost 5 bases and J lost 1; bases outside the gene matches: 11. This CDR3 reads CASRQNRDRENTGELFF. CDR3 bases: TGCGCCAGCAGGCAGAATAGGGACAGAGAGAACACCGGGGAGCTGTTTTTT.

This clone occurred once. The chain links TRBV10-3 to TRBJ2-7; D may be TRBD2 (6 bases). Germline V gene lookup returns CDR1 ENHRY and CDR2 SYGVKD. Deletions cut 6 bases from V and 0 bases from J, with 18 bases between. The CDR3 runs to 16 residues. CDR3: CAIRGDTGSSSYEQYF. In DNA, the CDR3 is TGTGCCATCAGAGGGGATACCGGGAGTTCCTCCTACGAGCAGTACTTC.

This chain connects TRBV5-1 to TRBJ2-2; D uncertain. The V gene lost 2 bases and the J gene lost 6 bases, with 5 bases spanning the gap. The CDR3 runs to 12 residues. Germline assignment: CDR1 SGHRS and CDR2 YFSETQ. The CDR3 spells CASSFPAGELFF. DNA of the CDR3: TGCGCCAGCAGCTTTCCCGCCGGGGAGCTGTTTTTT. Full variable domain (rest looked up from reference TRBV5-1 and TRBJ2-2): KAGVTQTPRYLIKTRGQQVTLSCSPISGHRSVSWYQQTPGQGLQFLFEYFSETQRNKGNFPGRFSGRQFSNSRSEMNVSTLELGDSALYLCASSFPAGELFFGEGSRLTVL.

The chain is built from TRBV6-6 and TRBJ2-3; 15 bases fit TRBD2. The CDR3 is 16 residues long. Per germline, CDR1 MNHNY and CDR2 SVGAGI (reference sequence). Trimming took 6 bases from V and 4 from J; bases not matched to a gene: 5. CDR3 amino acids: CASSSGLAGGPDTQYF. The CDR3 DNA reads as TGTGCCAGCAGCTCCGGACTAGCGGGGGGGCCAGATACGCAGTATTTT.

V usage is TRBV6-6 and J usage is TRBJ1-4; a possible D gene is TRBD1 (5 bases). The CDR3 has 15 residues. The V gene's germline CDR1 is MNHNY and CDR2 SVGAGI (reference sequence). V was cut by 7 bases and J by 8 bases, with 20 bases left in between. CDR3 nucleotides: TGTGCCAGCACCTACGGGGGGGGAGTAGGAGAAAAACTGTTTTTT. It codes for CASTYGGGVGEKLFF.

The chain recombines TRBV4-2 with TRBJ2-3, with D uncertain. The V end was cut by 2 bases, the J end by 5 bases, with 8 bases between. The CDR3 is made up of 13 amino acids. Germline lookup yields CDR1 LGHNA and CDR2 YNFKEQ. The CDR3 DNA reads TGTGCCAGCAGCCAAAGGACGCAAGATACGCAGTATTTT. It translates to CASSQRTQDTQYF.

The gene calls are TRBV13 and TRBJ1-1; 8 positions agree with TRBD1. The length of the CDR3 is 14 residues. J lost 4 bases, V lost 6 bases, and 7 bases had no gene match. From germline, CDR1 is PRHDT and CDR2 FYEKMQ (reference sequence). The CDR3 loop reads CASSFRTGSTEAFF. DNA for the CDR3: TGTGCCAGCAGTTTTAGGACAGGGAGCACTGAAGCTTTCTTT.

The V gene is TRBV6-1, the J gene TRBJ2-7, with 7 bases identical to TRBD1. Germline CDR1 and CDR2: MNHNS and SASEGT. Trimming at V came to 9 bases and at J to 3 bases, leaving 8 bases not matched to a gene. This CDR3 spans 13 amino acids. CDR3 in amino acids: CASALRGRYEQYF. The CDR3 bases are TGTGCCAGTGCTCTTAGGGGGCGCTACGAGCAGTACTTC.

The V and J genes are TRBV5-1 and TRBJ2-7, with 10 bases lining up with TRBD1. The junction had 5 bases not matched to a gene; V was cut back by 3 bases and J by 5 bases. Germline CDR1 reads SGHRS; CDR2 reads YFSETQ. The CDR3 totals 14 residues. CDR3 loop: CASSSGQGNHEQYF. In DNA form, the CDR3 reads TGCGCCAGCAGCTCGGGACAGGGGAACCACGAGCAGTACTTC. Full variable domain (rest looked up from reference TRBV5-1 and TRBJ2-7): KAGVTQTPRYLIKTRGQQVTLSCSPISGHRSVSWYQQTPGQGLQFLFEYFSETQRNKGNFPGRFSGRQFSNSRSEMNVSTLELGDSALYLCASSSGQGNHEQYFGPGTRLTVT.

The table lists this clone with a count of one. One junction end does not reproduce the germline sequence, and a read error may be involved. This chain's CDR3 is CASSGLTPDF. CDR3 DNA sequence: TGTGCCAGCAGTGGGCTTACTCCCGACTTC. The chain recombines TRBV6-5 with TRBJ2-7; D is undetermined. CDR3 size: 10 residues. In germline, CDR1 is MNHEY, CDR2 SVGAGI.

This chain connects TRBV7-9 to TRBJ2-7; 9 bases line up with TRBD1. Per the germline V gene, CDR1 is SEHNR and CDR2 is FQNEAQ (reference sequence). V shed 7 bases and J 3 bases; nucleotides not matched to a gene: 1. This CDR3 has 12 amino acids. CDR3 residues: CASTDRGYEQYF. CDR3 coding DNA: TGTGCCAGCACGGACAGGGGCTACGAGCAGTACTTC.

V usage is TRBV5-4 and J usage is TRBJ1-2; D unresolved. CDR1 and CDR2 (germline): SGHNT, YYREEE (reference sequence). The CDR3 totals 13 residues. V gave up 10 bases and J gave up 3 bases, with 16 bases separating them. CDR3 sequence: CAAGRVTDYGYTF. The CDR3 bases are TGTGCCGCCGGGAGGGTAACCGACTATGGCTACACCTTC.

This chain joins TRBV6-4 and TRBJ2-1; 9 nucleotides align to TRBD2. Germline CDR1 MRHNA, CDR2 SNTAGT. With V trimmed by 5 bases and J by 10 bases, 15 bases remained unmatched. This CDR3 has 16 residues. This CDR3 reads CASSRYRGGRAQEQFF. As DNA, the CDR3 is TGTGCCAGCAGTCGGTATAGGGGCGGGAGGGCCCAGGAGCAGTTCTTC.

The rearrangement uses TRBV11-2 and TRBJ2-7; D ambiguous. The CDR3 is 14 residues long. CDR1 is SGHAT, CDR2 FQNNGV, per germline. Trimming left V 0 bases short and J 3 bases short, with 9 bases between. The CDR3 sequence is CASSLDRPSYEQYF. The CDR3 DNA follows: TGTGCCAGCAGCTTAGATCGGCCTAGCTACGAGCAGTACTTC.

V and J are TRBV9 and TRBJ1-2, with TRBD1 as a possible D gene (6 bases). V shed 8 bases and J shed 9 bases, with 17 bases lying between them. Germline CDR1 is SGDLS and CDR2 is YYNGEE. The CDR3 is 12 residues long. This CDR3 is CARKGGQVSYTF. CDR3 nucleotide sequence: TGTGCCAGGAAAGGGGGTCAAGTAAGCTACACCTTC.

A single count supports this clone. The V call is TRBV7-2, the J call TRBJ2-3; D remains unclear. This CDR3 has 14 amino acids. Germline CDR1 and CDR2: SGHTA and FQGNSA. The V gene lost 3 bases and the J gene lost 7 bases, with 14 bases spanning the gap. The CDR3 sequence is CASSFRPVSYTQYF. In DNA form, the CDR3 reads TGTGCCAGCAGCTTTCGACCAGTCTCGTATACGCAGTATTTT.

The chain links TRBV5-1 to TRBJ2-6, with D possibly being TRBD1 (5 bases). Trimming removed 3 bases at V and 2 bases at J, with 12 bases between. Germline V gene data show CDR1 as SGHRS and CDR2 as YFSETQ. The CDR3 sequence is 16 residues long. CDR3 protein: CASSSSGLAGANVLTF. In DNA, the CDR3 is TGCGCCAGCAGCTCGTCAGGGTTGGCTGGGGCCAACGTCCTGACTTTC.

On this clone itself: The sample holds other DNA sequences that translate to the same CDR3. CDR3 bases: TGTGCCAGCAGCTTTACCGGTACCTACGAGCAGTACTTC. Translated, it gives CASSFTGTYEQYF. This chain joins TRBV7-2 and TRBJ2-7; D is unresolved. V shed 3 bases and J shed 2 bases, with 8 bases lying between them. Germline V gene sequence: CDR1 SGHTA, CDR2 FQGNSA. The CDR3 is 13 amino acids.

This clone occurred once. The CDR3 DNA follows: TGCGCCAGCAGCCTCGGGGGCAGGGGAGGGGAAGAGACCCAGTACTTC. This codes for CASSLGGRGGEETQYF. The chain has TRBV5-1 and TRBJ2-5; a possible D gene is TRBD2 (7 bases). The CDR3 totals 16 residues. Germline V gives CDR1 SGHRS, CDR2 YFSETQ. V lost 4 bases and J 3 bases, leaving 19 bases between the germline ends.

The chain carries TRBV5-1 and TRBJ2-7; 7 bases map to TRBD1. This CDR3 is built from 14 residues. V dropped 0 bases and J dropped 6; count of bases not matched to a gene: 6. Germline assignment: CDR1 SGHRS and CDR2 YFSETQ. The chain's CDR3 is CASSLEGAGLEQYF. CDR3 DNA: TGCGCCAGCAGCTTGGAGGGGGCAGGCCTCGAGCAGTACTTC.

CDR3 DNA: TGTGCCTGGAAAACGGGACTAGCGGGCTACGAGCAGTACTTC. Translating gives CAWKTGLAGYEQYF. This sequence joins TRBV30 and TRBJ2-7, with 12 bases aligning to TRBD2. Germline values: CDR1 GTSNPN, CDR2 SVGIG (reference sequence). The CDR3 loop spans 14 amino acids. The trim removed 4 bases at V and 3 bases at J, leaving 4 bases unmatched. Drawing the rest from reference TRBV30 and TRBJ2-7, the complete variable domain is SQTIHQWPATLVQPVGSPLSLECTVEGTSNPNLYWYRQAAGRGLQLLFYSVGIGQISSEVPQNLSASRPQDRQFILSSKKLLLSDSGFYLCAWKTGLAGYEQYFGPGTRLTVT.

This chain joins TRBV6-5 and TRBJ1-1; D is perhaps TRBD1 (6 bases). The CDR3 totals 15 residues. Per the germline V gene, CDR1 is MNHEY and CDR2 is SVGAGI. V lost 8 bases to trimming and J lost 1 base, with 17 bases between them. The CDR3 is CASGQQGAGNTEAFF. Written as DNA, the CDR3 is TGTGCCAGCGGACAACAGGGCGCGGGGAACACTGAAGCTTTCTTT.

With regard to this clone: Given the absence of the conserved phenylalanine or tryptophan at the CDR3 end, a read error is likely. The chain carries TRBV7-2 and TRBJ1-6; a possible D gene is TRBD1 (6 bases). Germline V gene data show CDR1 as SGHTA and CDR2 as FQGNSA. The CDR3 extends over 15 amino acids. Trimming took off 3 bases at V and 10 bases at J, with 16 bases between the two ends. CDR3 nucleotide sequence: TGTGCCAGCAGCTTTGAGGGGGTATCTCGGTCACCCCTCCACCTT. Protein: CASSFEGVSRSPLHL.

This sequence joins TRBV27 and TRBJ1-2; D is possibly TRBD1 (6 bases). Trimming cost V 0 bases and J 8 bases, with 16 bases left between them. CDR3 length: 15 residues. Germline V CDR1 and CDR2: MNHEY, SMNVEV (reference sequence). This CDR3 reads CASSLSGTYHEGYTF. The CDR3 coding sequence is TGTGCCAGCAGTTTATCGGGGACATACCACGAGGGCTACACCTTC.

Regarding this clone: The sample has other DNA sequences that encode this CDR3 too. This sequence joins TRBV10-3 and TRBJ1-5; TRBD1 is a possible D gene (6 bases). CDR1 is ENHRY and CDR2 is SYGVKD in the germline V gene. CDR3 size: 14 residues. Trimming removed 4 bases at V and 0 bases at J, with 7 bases between. CDR3 protein: CAISAGDSNQPQHF. The CDR3 nucleotides read TGTGCCATCAGTGCAGGGGATAGCAATCAGCCCCAGCATTTT.